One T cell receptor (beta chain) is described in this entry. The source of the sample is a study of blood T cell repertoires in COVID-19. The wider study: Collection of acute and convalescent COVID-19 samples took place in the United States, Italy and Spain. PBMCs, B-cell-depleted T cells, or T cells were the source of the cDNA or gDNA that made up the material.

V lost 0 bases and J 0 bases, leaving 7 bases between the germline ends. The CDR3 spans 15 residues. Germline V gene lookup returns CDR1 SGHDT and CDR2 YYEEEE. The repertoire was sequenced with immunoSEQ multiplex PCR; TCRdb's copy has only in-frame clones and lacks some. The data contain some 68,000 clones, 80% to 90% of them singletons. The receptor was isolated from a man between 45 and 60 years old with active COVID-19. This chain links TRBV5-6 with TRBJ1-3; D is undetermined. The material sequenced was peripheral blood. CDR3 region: CASSLGYYSGNTIYF. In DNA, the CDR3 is TGTGCCAGCAGCTTGGGGTACTACTCTGGAAACACCATATATTTT. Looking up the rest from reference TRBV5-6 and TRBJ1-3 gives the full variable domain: DAGVTQSPTHLIKTRGQQVTLRCSPKSGHDTVSWYQQALGQGPQFIFQYYEEEERQRGNFPDRFSGHQFPNYSSELNVNALLLGDSALYLCASSLGYYSGNTIYFGEGSWLTVV.